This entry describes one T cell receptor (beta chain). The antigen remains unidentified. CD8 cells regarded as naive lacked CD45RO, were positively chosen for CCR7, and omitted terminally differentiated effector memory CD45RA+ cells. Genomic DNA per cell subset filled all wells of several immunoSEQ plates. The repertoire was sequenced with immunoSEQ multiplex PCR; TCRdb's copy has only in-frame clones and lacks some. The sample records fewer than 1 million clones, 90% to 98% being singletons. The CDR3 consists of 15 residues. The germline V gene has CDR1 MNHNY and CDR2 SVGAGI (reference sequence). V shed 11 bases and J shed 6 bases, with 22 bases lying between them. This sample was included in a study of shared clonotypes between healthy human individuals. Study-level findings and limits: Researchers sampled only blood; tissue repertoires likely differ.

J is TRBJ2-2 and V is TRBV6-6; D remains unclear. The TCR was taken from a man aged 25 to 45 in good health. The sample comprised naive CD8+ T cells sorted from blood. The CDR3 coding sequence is TGTGCCGCCGGTAGTCCGTTCTCTTTGGCCGGGGAGCTGTTTTTT. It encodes CAAGSPFSLAGELFF.